These T cell receptor beta chains were read from a single sample in a study of blood T cell repertoires in COVID-19. Produced via immunoSEQ multiplex PCR; TCRdb's table is partial and in-frame only. Counted here are around 120,000 clones, 69% occurring once; the ten biggest clones make up approximately 6.2%. The sequencing input was peripheral blood. The receptor source for this set is a man older than 75 with acute or convalescent COVID-19. Both conserved end residues are part of each CDR3. A D gene is named only where the DNA matches it firmly. The listing skips clone size in some rows; elsewhere it reads once, few, many or a size class.

TRBV28	TRBJ2-5	NA	NA	CASNDPRMGGETQYF	TGTGCCAGCAACGACCCCCGGATGGGCGGGGAGACCCAGTACTTC
TRBV18	TRBJ1-3	once	TRBD1	CASSPTPGQGASGNTIYF	TGTGCCAGCTCACCGACGCCGGGACAGGGAGCTTCTGGAAACACCATATATTTT
TRBV24-1	TRBJ2-5	NA	NA	CATSDPGSQTQETQYF	TGTGCCACCAGTGACCCAGGCAGTCAAACCCAAGAGACCCAGTACTTC
TRBV29-1	TRBJ2-7	few	NA	CSVQTGDEQYF	TGCAGCGTGCAGACAGGTGACGAGCAGTACTTC
TRBV27	TRBJ2-2	NA	TRBD2	CASSPLGGRPNTGELFF	TGTGCCAGCAGCCCTCTGGGCGGGAGGCCTAACACCGGGGAGCTGTTTTTT
TRBV18	TRBJ1-2	few	NA	CASPPMGGYTF	TGTGCCAGCCCCCCAATGGGCGGCTACACCTTC
TRBV2	TRBJ1-1	NA	TRBD1	CASKTQQGASVGAFF	TGTGCCAGCAAAACACAACAGGGGGCCTCGGTAGGAGCTTTCTTT
TRBV6-5	TRBJ2-1	NA	TRBD2	CASSRDYSYNEQFF	TGTGCCAGCAGCAGGGACTACTCCTACAATGAGCAGTTCTTC
TRBV19	TRBJ2-4	NA	NA	CASSISGVNIQYF	TGTGCCAGTAGTATTTCGGGGGTGAACATTCAGTACTTC
TRBV30	TRBJ2-2	NA	NA	CAADGWNTGELFF	TGTGCCGCGGATGGATGGAACACCGGGGAGCTGTTTTTT
TRBV21-1	TRBJ1-4	once	NA	CASSPLGQGHEKLFF	TGTGCCAGCAGCCCCTTGGGACAGGGACACGAAAAACTGTTTTTT
TRBV6-5	TRBJ1-5	NA	NA	CASSYIVTADQPQHF	TGTGCCAGCAGTTACATTGTGACAGCCGATCAGCCCCAGCATTTT
TRBV27	TRBJ2-1	NA	TRBD2	CARYGERGKGEQFF	TGTGCCAGATATGGGGAGCGGGGCAAAGGGGAGCAGTTCTTC
TRBV4-3	TRBJ1-4	NA	TRBD1	CASSQDPETGNEKLFF	TGCGCCAGCAGCCAAGATCCGGAGACAGGGAATGAAAAACTGTTTTTT